The 11 T cell receptor beta chains below come from one sample, sequenced in a study of T cells in Graves' hyperthyroidism and ophthalmopathy. The investigators amplified TCR beta CDR3 regions from RNA transcripts. First-round RT-PCR of the TCR CDR3 relied on the HTBI primer set. TCRdb fed the multiplex PCR reads into MiXCR, producing one record per CDR3 protein. The sample holds under 350,000 distinct CDR3 sequences; about 17% are singletons and the top ten take about 51%. The sample comprised blood. All receptors derive from a woman in her sixties with Graves' ophthalmopathy.

This clonotype was observed many times. This chain uses TRBV2 with TRBJ2-5; no reliable D call. In germline, CDR1 is SNHLY, CDR2 FYNNEI. The CDR3 has 14 residues. Deletions cut 7 bases from V and 3 bases from J, with 15 bases between. The CDR3 sequence is CASKSGEGEETQYF. DNA of the CDR3: TGTGCCAGCAAATCAGGAGAAGGAGAAGAGACCCAGTACTTC. The variable domain in full, completed from reference TRBV2 and TRBJ2-5, reads EPEVTQTPSHQVTQMGQEVILRCVPISNHLYFYWYRQILGQKVEFLVSFYNNEISEKSEIFDDQFSVERPDGSNFTLKIRSTKLEDSAMYFCASKSGEGEETQYFGPGTRLLVL.

The chain has TRBV7-3 and TRBJ2-1; TRBD2 agrees at 9 bases. CDR3 length equals 16 residues. Germline trimming cut 4 bases from V and 4 bases from J; bases unmatched to any gene: 8. Germline-derived CDR1 and CDR2 are SGHTA and FQGTGA. CDR3 residues: CASSSSRLAGYNEQFF. In DNA form, the CDR3 reads TGTGCCAGCAGCTCCAGCCGTCTAGCGGGATACAATGAGCAGTTCTTC. Full variable domain (outside the CDR3, taken from reference TRBV7-3 and TRBJ2-1): GAGVSQTPSNKVTEKGKYVELRCDPISGHTALYWYRQSLGQGPEFLIYFQGTGAADDSGLPNDRFFAVRPEGSVSTLKIQRTERGDSAVYLCASSSSRLAGYNEQFFGPGTRLTVL.

This clonotype was detected many times. V gene TRBV12-3 or TRBV12-4 combines with J gene TRBJ2-3; 7 bases are shared with TRBD1. CDR3 length: 14 amino acids. V shed 1 base and J 6 bases; nucleotides not matched to a gene: 4. DNA for the CDR3: TGTGCCAGCAGTTTAGGCCCCAGGGGGGATACGCAGTATTTT. It yields the protein CASSLGPRGDTQYF.

The chain joins TRBV7-2 to TRBJ2-1; 8 nucleotides match TRBD2. V was pared by 5 bases and J by 9 bases, with 9 bases of the junction left unmatched. Germline V gene sequence: CDR1 SGHTA, CDR2 FQGNSA. The CDR3 consists of 14 residues. The CDR3 region is CASSRGGGAVEQFF. CDR3 bases: TGTGCCAGCAGCCGGGGGGGGGGGGCTGTTGAGCAGTTCTTC.

This clonotype was detected ten times or more. V and J are TRBV11-1 and TRBJ2-7; the D is unclear. V was shortened by 2 bases and J by 2 bases, with 7 bases between the two germline ends. CDR1 and CDR2 (germline): SGHAT, FQDESV (reference sequence). This CDR3 has 13 residues. CDR3 protein: CASSLTPAYEQYF. The CDR3 nucleotides read TGTGCCAGCAGCTTAACGCCAGCCTACGAGCAGTACTTC.

The rearrangement uses TRBV27 and TRBJ2-5; TRBD2 matches 12 bases. Germline CDR1 MNHEY, CDR2 SMNVEV (reference sequence). V lost 5 bases to trimming and J lost 5 bases; unmatched junction nucleotides: 9. The CDR3 contains 16 residues. The CDR3 bases are TGTGCCAGCAGTCCTAGCGGGAGGGGCCTCGGGGAGACCCAGTACTTC. Its protein is CASSPSGRGLGETQYF.

This clonotype was counted at least ten times. The chain is built from TRBV7-2 and TRBJ2-5, with TRBD1 as a possible D gene (6 bases). CDR3 length: 15 residues. Trimming shortened V by 5 bases and J by 2 bases, and 15 bases separated the two germline ends. The germline V gene encodes CDR1 SGHTA and CDR2 FQGNSA. In DNA, the CDR3 is TGTGCCAGCAGCCGCCGAGGACAGAGACAAGAGACCCAGTACTTC. This codes for CASSRRGQRQETQYF.

The sample holds a few counts of this clonotype. The chain has TRBV24-1 and TRBJ2-1, with 8 bases identical to TRBD2. Looked up from germline, CDR1 is KGHDR and CDR2 is SFDVKD. CDR3 length equals 17 residues. After removal of 3 bases from V and 10 bases from J, the junction contained 16 bases not matched to a gene. CDR3 in amino acids: CATSDRMRGTSKGEQFF. As DNA, the CDR3 is TGTGCCACCAGTGATCGAATGAGAGGGACTAGTAAGGGGGAGCAGTTCTTC.

In this sample, this clonotype turned up a few times. The genes are TRBV6-2 or TRBV6-3 and TRBJ1-1, with D unresolved. The V and J ends lost 0 bases and 8 bases respectively, with 10 bases between them. The germline CDR1 and CDR2 sequences are MNHEY and SVGEGT. The CDR3 contains 13 residues. The CDR3 region has the DNA TGTGCCAGCAGTTACTCAAACCAATACGAAGCTTTCTTT. It specifies CASSYSNQYEAFF.

The sample holds a few counts of this clonotype. CDR3 in amino acids: CSGTSSPYNEQFF. CDR3 bases: TGCAGCGGCACTTCCTCCCCCTACAATGAGCAGTTCTTC. This chain links TRBV29-1 with TRBJ2-1; no clear D gene. Between the trimmed V and J ends, which lost 7 bases and 2 bases, there was a span of 12 bases. The germline V gene has CDR1 SQVTM and CDR2 ANQGSEA. The CDR3 length is 13 residues.

This clonotype was seen ten or more times. In nucleotides, the CDR3 is TGCAGTGCTAGAGATCTGGGCAGTGAGCAGTTCTTC. Translation gives CSARDLGSEQFF. The chain is built from TRBV20-1 and TRBJ2-1, with D hard to call. This CDR3 comprises 12 residues. V shed 0 bases and J shed 9 bases, with 9 bases lying between them. Germline values: CDR1 DFQATT, CDR2 SNEGSKA (reference sequence).